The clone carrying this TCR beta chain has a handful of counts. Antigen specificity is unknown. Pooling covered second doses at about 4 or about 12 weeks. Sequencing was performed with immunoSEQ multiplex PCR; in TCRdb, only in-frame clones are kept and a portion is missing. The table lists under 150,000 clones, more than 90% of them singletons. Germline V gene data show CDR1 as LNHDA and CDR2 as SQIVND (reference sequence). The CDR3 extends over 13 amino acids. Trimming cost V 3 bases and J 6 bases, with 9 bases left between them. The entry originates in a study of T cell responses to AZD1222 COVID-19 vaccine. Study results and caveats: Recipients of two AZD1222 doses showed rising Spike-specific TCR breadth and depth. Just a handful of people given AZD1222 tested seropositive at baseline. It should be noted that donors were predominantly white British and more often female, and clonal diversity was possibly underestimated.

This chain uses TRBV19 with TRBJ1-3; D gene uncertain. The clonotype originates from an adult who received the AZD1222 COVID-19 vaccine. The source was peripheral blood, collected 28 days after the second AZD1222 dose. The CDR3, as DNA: TGTGCCAGTAGTATGGTGGGCGAAAACACCATATATTTT. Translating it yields CASSMVGENTIYF.